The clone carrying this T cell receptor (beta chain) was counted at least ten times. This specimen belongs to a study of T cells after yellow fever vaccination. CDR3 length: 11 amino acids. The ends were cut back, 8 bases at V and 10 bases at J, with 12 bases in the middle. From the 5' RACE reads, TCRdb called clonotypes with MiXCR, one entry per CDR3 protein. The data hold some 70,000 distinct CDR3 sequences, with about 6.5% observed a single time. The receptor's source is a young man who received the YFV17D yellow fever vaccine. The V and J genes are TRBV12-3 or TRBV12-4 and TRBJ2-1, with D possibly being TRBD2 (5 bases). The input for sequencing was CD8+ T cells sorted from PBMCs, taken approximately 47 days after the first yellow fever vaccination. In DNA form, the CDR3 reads TGTGCCAGCGAGGGTCAGTTGGAGCAGTTCTTC. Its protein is CASEGQLEQFF.